This entry lists 12 T cell receptor beta chains sequenced from one sample in a study of blood T cell repertoires in COVID-19 (dated by TCRdb to between 2020 and 2021). Library preparation employed the immunoSEQ multiplex PCR assay. TCRdb retrieved this table from immuneACCESS and kept in-frame rearrangements only. Not all clones are present; in checked studies, unresolved V genes account for under half, and no reason is known for the remainder. For this sample there are roughly 430,000 clones; 70% to 90% appear just once. The top ten clonotypes cover around 2% of the sample. The sample consisted of PBMCs or T cells enriched from blood (not recorded which). These receptors were taken from a middle-aged woman with acute COVID-19.

This clone was found once. The chain carries TRBV5-8 and TRBJ2-2; D not certain. CDR1 and CDR2 from the germline V gene are SGHTS and YDEGEE. The V gene lost 0 bases and the J gene lost 4 bases, with 10 bases spanning the gap. There are 15 residues in the CDR3. The CDR3 DNA is TGTGCCAGCAGCTTGGAGTTTTCGAGCACCGGGGAGCTGTTTTTT. This sequence encodes CASSLEFSSTGELFF.

The chain links TRBV19 to TRBJ1-4, with D maybe TRBD1 (5 bases). The ends were cut back, 2 bases at V and 6 bases at J, with 10 bases in the middle. The germline V gene has CDR1 LNHDA and CDR2 SQIVND (reference sequence). The CDR3 length is 14 residues. CDR3 nucleotide sequence: TGTGCCAGTAGTATATTAGGGGCGGATGAAAAACTGTTTTTT. This translates into CASSILGADEKLFF.

The chain couples TRBV2 to TRBJ2-3, with 7 bases lining up with TRBD1. V lost 2 bases and J lost 5; bases outside the gene matches: 10. The germline V gene has CDR1 SNHLY and CDR2 FYNNEI. The CDR3 sequence is 16 residues long. The CDR3 reads CASSERGRGYGDTQYF. CDR3 DNA sequence: TGTGCCAGCAGTGAACGTGGCAGGGGGTATGGAGATACGCAGTATTTT.

The V call is TRBV2, the J call TRBJ1-1, with D unclear. The V end lost 7 bases, the J end lost 1 base, and 7 bases lay between the germline ends. The CDR3 is 12 residues long. Germline V gene sequence: CDR1 SNHLY, CDR2 FYNNEI. CDR3 protein: CASMRENTEAFF. In DNA form, the CDR3 reads TGTGCCAGCATGAGGGAGAACACTGAAGCTTTCTTT.

Concerning this clone itself: The same CDR3 is also encoded by other DNA sequences in this sample. The chain carries TRBV7-2 and TRBJ2-1, with 15 nucleotides matching TRBD2. The germline V gene encodes CDR1 SGHTA and CDR2 FQGNSA. Trimming removed 5 bases from V and 6 bases from J; junction bases left unmatched: 5. This CDR3 spans 16 amino acids. The CDR3 DNA reads TGTGCCAGCAGCCCCCCGGGACTAGCGGGGGGCAATGAGCAGTTCTTC. It translates to CASSPPGLAGGNEQFF.

This clone was seen only once. The chain is built from TRBV19 and TRBJ1-5, with 12 nucleotides matching TRBD1. Germline CDR1 is LNHDA and CDR2 is SQIVND (reference sequence). The CDR3 extends over 14 amino acids. Trimming at V came to 3 bases and at J to 9 bases, leaving 3 bases not matched to a gene. The CDR3, as DNA: TGTGCCAGTAGTATGGGACAGGGGGCCTGGCCCCAGCATTTT. Its protein is CASSMGQGAWPQHF.

This clone appeared a single time. The chain has TRBV29-1 and TRBJ1-2; no clear D gene. The V gene's germline CDR1 is SQVTM and CDR2 ANQGSEA. Trimming removed 7 bases at V and 8 bases at J, with 17 bases between. CDR3 length: 12 amino acids. The CDR3 here is CSATESAGGYTF. DNA for the CDR3: TGCAGCGCCACGGAATCGGCCGGGGGCTACACCTTC.

The count of this clone is one. Here the CDR3 DNA reads TGTGCCAGCAGTCCGGGGACGTCGGGGGGTAACACCATATATTTT. As protein: CASSPGTSGGNTIYF. This rearrangement joins TRBV27 to TRBJ1-3; D possibly corresponds to TRBD1 (5 bases). The V and J ends lost 5 bases and 7 bases respectively, with 18 bases between them. Germline V CDR1 and CDR2: MNHEY, SMNVEV (reference sequence). The CDR3 length is 15 residues.

This clone was seen once. V usage is TRBV30 and J usage is TRBJ1-1, with D tentatively TRBD1 (5 bases). Trimming stripped 3 bases from V and 4 bases from J, with 15 bases between. The CDR3 sequence is 14 residues long. In germline, CDR1 is GTSNPN, CDR2 SVGIG (reference sequence). The CDR3, as DNA: TGTGCCTGGAGGATAGGGGTCACCTCCACTGAAGCTTTCTTT. Its protein is CAWRIGVTSTEAFF.

The chain combines TRBV25-1 with TRBJ1-1, with TRBD1 matching over 8 bases. This CDR3 is 15 amino acids long. Trimming cost V 2 bases and J 6 bases; bases outside gene matches: 8. CDR1 is MGHDK and CDR2 is SYGVNS in the germline V gene. This CDR3 reads CASSEPKTGEAEAFF. The CDR3 nucleotides read TGTGCCAGCAGTGAACCCAAGACAGGGGAGGCTGAAGCTTTCTTT.

This clone was counted once. The rearrangement links TRBV10-1 to TRBJ2-7, with 10 bases identical to TRBD1. V lost 0 bases and J lost 6; bases outside the gene matches: 2. The CDR3 consists of 14 residues. Germline-derived CDR1 and CDR2 are WNHNN and SYGVQD (reference sequence). CDR3 nucleotides: TGCGCCAGCAGTGAGTCGACAGGGGGCTCCGAGCAGTACTTC. Its translation is CASSESTGGSEQYF.

The genes are TRBV5-4 and TRBJ1-2, with a weak D call TRBD1 (6 bases). Germline CDR1 is SGHNT and CDR2 is YYREEE (reference sequence). The CDR3 length is 15 residues. Trimming removed 3 bases at V and 4 bases at J, with 16 bases between. The CDR3 nucleotides read TGTGCCAGCAGCTCGCGGGGGCAGGGACCCTATGGCTACACCTTC. Translation: CASSSRGQGPYGYTF.